The 15 T cell receptor beta chains below come from one sample, sequenced in a study of blood T cell repertoires in COVID-19. TCRdb's table, derived via immunoSEQ multiplex PCR, lists solely in-frame clones and lacks some. The table lists about 54,000 clones, roughly 91% of them singletons. Input material: peripheral blood. The receptors stem from a man aged 45-65 years with active COVID-19.

J is TRBJ1-5 and V is TRBV2; the D gene is possibly TRBD1 (5 bases). CDR3 length: 15 amino acids. Trimming cost V 5 bases and J 0 bases, with 11 bases left between them. The germline V gene encodes CDR1 SNHLY and CDR2 FYNNEI. The CDR3 DNA reads TGTGCCAGCAGTACCCGACAGAATAGCAATCAGCCCCAGCATTTT. Its translation: CASSTRQNSNQPQHF. Full variable domain (missing parts from reference TRBV2 and TRBJ1-5): EPEVTQTPSHQVTQMGQEVILRCVPISNHLYFYWYRQILGQKVEFLVSFYNNEISEKSEIFDDQFSVERPDGSNFTLKIRSTKLEDSAMYFCASSTRQNSNQPQHFGDGTRLSIL.

The CDR3 loop is CASRGTGRHDTGELFF. The CDR3 nucleotides are TGTGCCAGCAGGGGGACAGGGCGGCATGACACCGGGGAGCTGTTTTTT. The chain is built from TRBV2 and TRBJ2-2; 9 bases fit TRBD1. With V trimmed by 6 bases and J by 3 bases, 8 bases remained unmatched. The CDR3 spans 16 residues. Germline values: CDR1 SNHLY, CDR2 FYNNEI. The full variable domain, completed using reference TRBV2 and TRBJ2-2, is EPEVTQTPSHQVTQMGQEVILRCVPISNHLYFYWYRQILGQKVEFLVSFYNNEISEKSEIFDDQFSVERPDGSNFTLKIRSTKLEDSAMYFCASRGTGRHDTGELFFGEGSRLTVL.

The chain combines TRBV27 with TRBJ2-4; D is unclear. The germline V and J ends were trimmed by 4 bases and 5 bases, with 9 bases remaining between them. Germline V gene lookup returns CDR1 MNHEY and CDR2 SMNVEV (reference sequence). The CDR3 loop spans 13 amino acids. The CDR3 DNA reads as TGTGCCAGCAGTTCGGGTTCAGAAAACATTCAGTACTTC. Translated: CASSSGSENIQYF.

The V call is TRBV19, the J call TRBJ2-7; 8 positions agree with TRBD2. This CDR3 region has 16 residues. Unmatched junction bases numbered 11, after V lost 5 bases and J lost 2 bases. Germline-derived CDR1 and CDR2 are LNHDA and SQIVND (reference sequence). This chain's CDR3 is CASSLLTSGKTYEQYF. CDR3 DNA sequence: TGTGCCAGTAGTCTTCTTACTAGCGGAAAAACCTACGAGCAGTACTTC.

The V gene is TRBV3-1 (or the pseudogene TRBV3-2), the J gene TRBJ2-1; 12 positions match TRBD2. Trimming took 0 bases from V and 6 from J; bases not matched to a gene: 3. This CDR3 has 16 amino acids. Germline values: CDR1 LGHDT, CDR2 YNNKEL (reference sequence). For the CDR3, the DNA is TGTGCCAGCAGCCAAGAACTAGCGGGAGGAGGCAATGAGCAGTTCTTC. The encoded protein is CASSQELAGGGNEQFF.

The chain uses TRBV2 and TRBJ2-5, with no clear D. The CDR3 contains 18 residues. The germline V gene has CDR1 SNHLY and CDR2 FYNNEI. V was trimmed by 2 bases and J by 5 bases, leaving 24 bases between them. As DNA, the CDR3 is TGTGCCAGCAGTGAATCGGGTGCTGGCTCGATCCTAAGGGAGACCCAGTACTTC. The encoded protein is CASSESGAGSILRETQYF.

The CDR3 here is CAWSKGFTDTQYF. The DNA of the CDR3 is TGTGCCTGGAGTAAGGGGTTCACAGATACGCAGTATTTT. J is TRBJ2-3 and V is TRBV30, with D perhaps TRBD1 (5 bases). This CDR3 is built from 13 residues. V shed 2 bases and J shed 2 bases, with 8 bases lying between them. CDR1 is GTSNPN and CDR2 is SVGIG in the germline V gene (reference sequence).

The chain joins TRBV7-9 to TRBJ2-5; 11 nucleotides match TRBD1. The ends lost 8 bases at V and 5 bases at J; junction bases unmatched: 4. Germline CDR1 and CDR2: SEHNR and FQNEAQ (reference sequence). The CDR3 contains 13 residues. The chain's CDR3 is CASGQGAPETQYF. Written as DNA, the CDR3 is TGTGCCAGCGGACAGGGGGCGCCTGAGACCCAGTACTTC.

This rearrangement joins TRBV4-1 to TRBJ2-1; 8 nucleotides agree with TRBD2. The CDR3 extends over 17 amino acids. V was clipped by 2 bases and J by 5 bases; unmatched bases: 11. Germline V lookup: CDR1 MGHRA, CDR2 YSYEKL. As DNA, the CDR3 is TGCGCCAGCAGCCAAACGGTCACGGGAGGGAGGGACAATGAGCAGTTCTTC. It encodes CASSQTVTGGRDNEQFF.

The chain recombines TRBV23-1 with TRBJ2-2; TRBD2 matches at 12 bases. TRBV23-1 is reported as an ORF; its role is uncertain. This CDR3 is built from 18 residues. Losses at the gene ends were 2 bases for V and 4 bases for J; bases not matched to a gene: 8. The CDR3 DNA reads as TGCGCCAGCAGTCAAGGACTAGCGGGGAAGTGGGGCACCGGGGAGCTGTTTTTT. Its translation is CASSQGLAGKWGTGELFF.

The chain employs TRBV5-1 and TRBJ2-7; TRBD1 aligns across 7 bases. Unmatched junction bases numbered 7, after V lost 5 bases and J lost 2 bases. Germline CDR1 is SGHRS and CDR2 is YFSETQ. The CDR3 is made up of 14 amino acids. The CDR3 sequence: CASRAGTETYEQYF. The CDR3 DNA reads as TGCGCCAGCAGGGCCGGGACAGAGACCTACGAGCAGTACTTC. Drawing the rest from reference TRBV5-1 and TRBJ2-7, the complete variable domain is KAGVTQTPRYLIKTRGQQVTLSCSPISGHRSVSWYQQTPGQGLQFLFEYFSETQRNKGNFPGRFSGRQFSNSRSEMNVSTLELGDSALYLCASRAGTETYEQYFGPGTRLTVT.

This clone was picked up a small number of times. The chain joins TRBV30 to TRBJ1-2; D may be TRBD1 (6 bases). V gave up 3 bases and J gave up 3 bases, with 26 bases separating them. CDR3 size: 18 residues. From germline, CDR1 is GTSNPN and CDR2 SVGIG (reference sequence). The CDR3, as DNA: TGTGCCTGGAGCGATAAAGACCGGGACACGGCCGGGGACTATGGCTACACCTTC. As protein: CAWSDKDRDTAGDYGYTF.

In this sample, this clone turned up once. This chain uses TRBV7-2 with TRBJ1-5; 8 bases are a match to TRBD1. Trimming took 3 bases from V and 7 from J; bases not matched to a gene: 5. This CDR3 is 14 amino acids long. From germline, CDR1 is SGHTA and CDR2 FQGNSA. The DNA for the CDR3 is TGTGCCAGCAGCTTCGGACAGGGAAACCAGCCCCAGCATTTT. Translated, it gives CASSFGQGNQPQHF.

J is TRBJ2-3 and V is TRBV28, with 8 nucleotides matching TRBD1. The CDR3 is 16 amino acids. After removal of 3 bases from V and 1 base from J, the junction contained 6 bases not matched to a gene. Germline CDR1 and CDR2: MDHEN and SYDVKM. The CDR3 coding sequence is TGTGCCAGCAGTTTCAGGGGGCGAGGGGGCACAGATACGCAGTATTTT. It translates to CASSFRGRGGTDTQYF.

The genes are TRBV28 and TRBJ2-1; 8 nucleotides line up with TRBD1. This CDR3 comprises 14 residues. V was clipped by 4 bases and J by 4 bases; unmatched bases: 3. Germline CDR1 and CDR2: MDHEN and SYDVKM. The CDR3 bases are TGTGCCAGCAGTTCAGGGGGCGGGTACAATGAGCAGTTCTTC. This codes for CASSSGGGYNEQFF.